This T cell receptor (beta chain) came from a study of blood T cell repertoires in COVID-19. Overall study: The United States, Italy and Spain supplied acute and convalescent COVID-19 samples.

Germline CDR1 reads SGHTA; CDR2 reads FQGNSA. The CDR3 has 16 amino acids. The junction had 13 bases not matched to a gene; V was cut back by 5 bases and J by 7 bases. In the study's own analysis: Estimates of nucleated cell counts were drawn from the amplification of reference gene primers. The data were produced by immunoSEQ multiplex PCR, yet TCRdb's version contains in-frame clones alone and is incomplete. V and J calls and clone size are those listed in that table; D and trimming were worked out from the DNA. Here the sample spans 150,000 to 200,000 clones, approximately 81% being singletons. The clonotype was recovered from a man in his late teens or twenties with active or convalescent COVID-19. Material: peripheral blood. The V and J genes are TRBV7-2 and TRBJ2-1, with 8 bases aligning to TRBD2. CDR3 sequence (DNA): TGTGCCAGCAGCCAGCCCGCTCGGGCGGGGGGTAATGAGCAGTTCTTC. Translated: CASSQPARAGGNEQFF.